What follows are 20 T cell receptor beta chains derived from one specimen sequenced in a study of shared clonotypes between healthy human individuals. The repertoire was sequenced with immunoSEQ multiplex PCR; TCRdb's copy has only in-frame clones and lacks some. The sample contains around 2.3 million clones, more than 90% of which appear only once. The sample comprised naive CD4+ T cells sorted from blood. Subset noted: CD45RA+ positively selected. The origin of the receptors is a young man in good health.

The chain employs TRBV2 and TRBJ1-5, with D unresolved. Trimming removed 0 bases from V and 7 bases from J, with 16 bases in between. Germline V gene lookup returns CDR1 SNHLY and CDR2 FYNNEI. This CDR3 region has 16 residues. CDR3 in DNA: TGTGCCAGCAGTGAAGCGCTTCGGGGATCTCAACAGCCCCAGCATTTT. As protein: CASSEALRGSQQPQHF.

The rearrangement joins TRBV7-9 to TRBJ2-7; 7 positions agree with TRBD1. Germline V gene lookup returns CDR1 SEHNR and CDR2 FQNEAQ (reference sequence). Trimming at V came to 4 bases and at J to 5 bases, leaving 5 bases not matched to a gene. CDR3 length equals 13 residues. CDR3 in DNA: TGTGCCAGCAGCTCCACAGGGGTCCACGAGCAGTACTTC. Translated: CASSSTGVHEQYF.

This chain links TRBV4-2 with TRBJ2-7; TRBD2 aligns across 11 bases. Per the germline V gene, CDR1 is LGHNA and CDR2 is YNFKEQ. V shed 3 bases and J 2 bases; nucleotides not matched to a gene: 3. This CDR3 spans 15 amino acids. The CDR3 sequence: CASSQTSGAAYEQYF. The CDR3 DNA reads as TGTGCCAGCAGCCAGACTAGCGGGGCGGCCTACGAGCAGTACTTC.

The chain recombines TRBV7-2 with TRBJ1-2; 8 positions match TRBD1. CDR3 length equals 14 residues. J was trimmed by 7 bases and V by 1 base; bases with no gene match: 5. CDR1 SGHTA and CDR2 FQGNSA come from the germline V gene. This CDR3 reads CASSLGDRGGGYTF. CDR3 nucleotides: TGTGCCAGCAGCTTAGGAGACAGGGGAGGTGGCTACACCTTC.

A word on this clone: Other DNA sequences in the sample encode the same CDR3. V gene TRBV7-8 combines with J gene TRBJ2-5, with no clear D. Between the trimmed V and J ends, which lost 3 bases and 5 bases, there was a span of 4 bases. CDR1 SGHVS and CDR2 FQNEAQ come from the germline V gene. CDR3 length: 11 amino acids. The CDR3 loop is CASSFRETQYF. Written as DNA, the CDR3 is TGTGCCAGCAGCTTTCGGGAGACCCAGTACTTC. The entire variable domain, with the rest obtained from reference TRBV7-8 and TRBJ2-5, is as follows: GAGVSQSPRYKVAKRGQDVALRCDPISGHVSLFWYQQALGQGPEFLTYFQNEAQLDKSGLPSDRFFAERPEGSVSTLKIQRTQQEDSAVYLCASSFRETQYFGPGTRLLVL.

The genes are TRBV5-5 and TRBJ2-3; D perhaps matches TRBD2 (6 bases). Trimming left V 4 bases short and J 0 bases short, with 9 bases between. Germline V gene data show CDR1 as SGHKS and CDR2 as YYEKEE (reference sequence). There are 14 residues in the CDR3. This CDR3 reads CASSTGTSTDTQYF. CDR3 nucleotide sequence: TGTGCCAGCAGCACCGGGACTAGCACAGATACGCAGTATTTT.

V usage is TRBV2 and J usage is TRBJ1-5; no clear D. Trimming took 5 bases from V and 2 from J, leaving 13 bases between them. Germline V gene lookup returns CDR1 SNHLY and CDR2 FYNNEI. The CDR3 totals 15 residues. The CDR3 nucleotides are TGTGCCAGCAGTCTGGAGCAGGACGGCAATCAGCCCCAGCATTTT. This gives the protein CASSLEQDGNQPQHF.

This clone was found once. The V and J genes are TRBV6-4 and TRBJ2-2; 12 positions match TRBD2. Trimming at V came to 6 bases and at J to 5 bases, leaving 10 bases not matched to a gene. The CDR3 extends over 17 amino acids. In germline, CDR1 is MRHNA, CDR2 SNTAGT. This CDR3 is CASSRLAGEIGTGELFF. CDR3 bases: TGTGCCAGCAGCCGACTAGCGGGAGAAATCGGGACCGGGGAGCTGTTTTTT.

J is TRBJ2-2 and V is TRBV19; D may correspond to TRBD1 or TRBD2 (5 bases each). V lost 6 bases, J lost 5 bases, and 13 bases lay in between. Germline assignment: CDR1 LNHDA and CDR2 SQIVND (reference sequence). The CDR3 contains 14 residues. CDR3 nucleotides: TGTGCCAGTAGGCCCCATGGGGGAACCGGGGAGCTGTTTTTT. This sequence encodes CASRPHGGTGELFF.

The rearrangement links TRBV4-1 to TRBJ2-1; D uncertain. The V and J ends lost 2 bases and 4 bases respectively, with 18 bases between them. Per the germline V gene, CDR1 is MGHRA and CDR2 is YSYEKL. The CDR3 runs to 17 residues. The CDR3 bases are TGCGCCAGCAGCCAATCCACGGCAGTAGGGTTATACAATGAGCAGTTCTTC. This codes for CASSQSTAVGLYNEQFF.

Concerning this clone itself: The same CDR3 is also encoded by other DNA sequences in this sample. This rearrangement joins TRBV11-3 to TRBJ2-7; D unclear. The CDR3 runs to 13 residues. With 0 bases removed from V and 3 bases from J, the gap between germline ends came to 6 bases. Germline CDR1 is SGHNT and CDR2 is YENEEA. This CDR3 reads CASSLELGYEQYF. The CDR3 region has the DNA TGTGCCAGCAGCTTAGAGTTAGGCTACGAGCAGTACTTC.

In the case of this clone: Other DNA sequences from this sample encode an identical CDR3 as well. The V gene is TRBV29-1, the J gene TRBJ1-1; D is unresolved. The V gene lost 3 bases and the J gene lost 1 base, with 12 bases spanning the gap. This CDR3 is 14 amino acids long. In germline, CDR1 is SQVTM, CDR2 ANQGSEA. CDR3 sequence (DNA): TGCAGCGTTGAGCTCAGGCTCGGGAACACTGAAGCTTTCTTT. It specifies CSVELRLGNTEAFF.

J is TRBJ2-7 and V is TRBV6-1, with TRBD1 identical over 9 bases. J was trimmed by 2 bases and V by 6 bases; bases with no gene match: 5. Germline-derived CDR1 and CDR2 are MNHNS and SASEGT. This CDR3 has 14 residues. The CDR3 sequence: CASSTGTGTYEQYF. CDR3 in DNA: TGTGCCAGCAGCACCGGGACAGGGACCTACGAGCAGTACTTC.

This chain uses TRBV2 with TRBJ1-2, with D possibly TRBD1 on 6 matching bases. Trimming cost V 4 bases and J 4 bases, with 16 bases left between them. CDR3 size: 15 residues. Germline values: CDR1 SNHLY, CDR2 FYNNEI. The CDR3 DNA sequence: TGTGCCAGCAGTGTGGCCCTACAGGGTGGCTATGGCTACACCTTC. Its protein is CASSVALQGGYGYTF.

V and J are TRBV14 and TRBJ1-2; perhaps TRBD1 as D (6 bases). From germline, CDR1 is SGHDN and CDR2 FVKESK. Trimming took 4 bases from V and 5 from J, leaving 11 bases between them. The CDR3 runs 13 residues. The CDR3 bases are TGTGCCAGCAGCCCTACGAGGGGGTATGGCTACACCTTC. It codes for CASSPTRGYGYTF.

The V call is TRBV28, the J call TRBJ1-1; D uncertain. Looked up from germline, CDR1 is MDHEN and CDR2 is SYDVKM. This CDR3 has 12 residues. The germline V and J ends were trimmed by 4 bases and 4 bases, with 7 bases remaining between them. For the CDR3, the DNA is TGTGCCAGCAGTTCAGCAGCCACTGAAGCTTTCTTT. Its translation: CASSSAATEAFF.

The rearrangement links TRBV19 to TRBJ2-5; TRBD1 might be the D (5 bases). Germline V CDR1 and CDR2: LNHDA, SQIVND (reference sequence). V dropped 2 bases and J dropped 2 bases, with 12 bases sitting between them. This CDR3 contains 15 residues. The CDR3 DNA is TGTGCCAGTAGTATAAGGTCAGGGCGGCAAGAGACCCAGTACTTC. Encoded protein: CASSIRSGRQETQYF.

This chain uses TRBV5-1 with TRBJ1-1, with D unclear. V dropped 0 bases and J dropped 1 base, with 13 bases sitting between them. CDR3 length equals 16 residues. Germline V lookup: CDR1 SGHRS, CDR2 YFSETQ. Here the CDR3 reads CASSLGASARNTEAFF. In DNA form, the CDR3 reads TGCGCCAGCAGCTTGGGGGCAAGCGCCCGGAACACTGAAGCTTTCTTT.

The chain employs TRBV7-9 and TRBJ1-1; TRBD1 agrees at 8 bases. V shed 4 bases and J 4 bases; nucleotides not matched to a gene: 11. Germline-derived CDR1 and CDR2 are SEHNR and FQNEAQ (reference sequence). The CDR3 loop spans 16 amino acids. The CDR3 nucleotides are TGTGCCAGCAGCTCCCCGACCACAGGGGGTGTCACTGAAGCTTTCTTT. Translating gives CASSSPTTGGVTEAFF. Using reference TRBV7-9 and TRBJ1-1 for the parts outside the CDR3, the full variable domain is DTGVSQNPRHKITKRGQNVTFRCDPISEHNRLYWYRQTLGQGPEFLTYFQNEAQLEKSRLLSDRFSAERPKGSFSTLEIQRTEQGDSAMYLCASSSPTTGGVTEAFFGQGTRLTVV.

This rearrangement joins TRBV6-1 to TRBJ2-2; no clear D. The germline CDR1 and CDR2 sequences are MNHNS and SASEGT. This CDR3 is built from 16 residues. V shed 4 bases and J shed 3 bases, with 15 bases lying between them. The CDR3 bases are TGTGCCAGCAGTGGAGGAGTGCTACGGGACACCGGGGAGCTGTTTTTT. Translated, it gives CASSGGVLRDTGELFF.